Sequencing of this T cell receptor (beta chain) was carried out in a study of cytomegalovirus exposure and HLA in healthy donors. The V end was cut by 3 bases, the J end by 5 bases, with 20 bases between. The CDR3 is 16 residues long. The germline V gene encodes CDR1 SGHKS and CDR2 YYEKEE (reference sequence). Vbeta (60) and Jbeta (13) primers were used in the PCR. Measured with immunoSEQ multiplex PCR; TCRdb has only the in-frame clones, and not every one. The data contain 130,000 to 150,000 clones, around 72% of them singletons. The sample was PBMCs. The source of this sequence is a human donor in good health. The rearrangement uses TRBV5-5 and TRBJ2-5; D may be TRBD1 (5 bases). CDR3 nucleotide sequence: TGTGCCAGCAGCTCTGTCCAGGGCCATCGGATTGAGACCCAGTACTTC. Translation: CASSSVQGHRIETQYF.